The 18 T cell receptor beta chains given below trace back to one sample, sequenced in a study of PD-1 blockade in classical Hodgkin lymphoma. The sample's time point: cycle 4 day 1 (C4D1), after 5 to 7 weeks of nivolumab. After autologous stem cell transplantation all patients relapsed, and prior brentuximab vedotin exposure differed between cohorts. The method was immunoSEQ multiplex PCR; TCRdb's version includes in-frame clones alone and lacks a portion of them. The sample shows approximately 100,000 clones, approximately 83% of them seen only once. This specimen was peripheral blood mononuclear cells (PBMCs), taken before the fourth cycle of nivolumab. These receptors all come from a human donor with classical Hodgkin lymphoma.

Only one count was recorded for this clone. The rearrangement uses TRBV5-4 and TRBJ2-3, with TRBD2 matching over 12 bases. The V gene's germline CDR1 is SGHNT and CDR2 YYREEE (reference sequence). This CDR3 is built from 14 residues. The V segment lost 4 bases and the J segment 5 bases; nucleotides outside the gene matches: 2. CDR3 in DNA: TGTGCCAGCAGCCGGGGACTAGCGGGAGATACGCAGTATTTT. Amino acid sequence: CASSRGLAGDTQYF.

The CDR3 nucleotides are TGTGCCAGCAGGGTATTGGACAGGGGGAACACTGAAGCTTTCTTT. This gives the protein CASRVLDRGNTEAFF. The J gene is TRBJ1-1, the V gene TRBV7-2; 9 positions match TRBD1. The CDR3 contains 15 residues. V trimming: 6 bases; J trimming: 1 base; junction bases outside the gene matches: 6. The germline V gene has CDR1 SGHTA and CDR2 FQGNSA.

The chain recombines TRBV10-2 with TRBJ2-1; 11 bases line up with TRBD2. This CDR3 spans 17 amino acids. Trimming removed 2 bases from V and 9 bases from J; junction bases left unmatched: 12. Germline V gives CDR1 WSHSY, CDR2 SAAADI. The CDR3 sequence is CASSERRLAGSYGEQFF. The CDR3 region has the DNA TGCGCCAGCAGTGAGCGAAGACTAGCGGGGAGTTACGGTGAGCAGTTCTTC.

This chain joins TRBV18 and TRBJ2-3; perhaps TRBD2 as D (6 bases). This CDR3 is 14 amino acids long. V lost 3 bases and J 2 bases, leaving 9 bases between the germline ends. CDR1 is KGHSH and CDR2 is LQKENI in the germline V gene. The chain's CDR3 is CASSPERATDTQYF. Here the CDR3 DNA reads TGTGCCAGCTCACCCGAGCGGGCCACAGATACGCAGTATTTT.

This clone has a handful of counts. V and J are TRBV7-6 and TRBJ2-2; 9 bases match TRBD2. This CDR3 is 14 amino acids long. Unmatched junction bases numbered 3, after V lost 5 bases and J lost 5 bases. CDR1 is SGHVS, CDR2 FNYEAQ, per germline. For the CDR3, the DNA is TGTGCCAGCAGCACCAGCGGGAGGACCGGGGAGCTGTTTTTT. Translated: CASSTSGRTGELFF. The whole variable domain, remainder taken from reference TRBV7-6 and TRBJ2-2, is GAGVSQSPRYKVTKRGQDVALRCDPISGHVSLYWYRQALGQGPEFLTYFNYEAQQDKSGLPNDRFSAERPEGSISTLTIQRTEQRDSAMYRCASSTSGRTGELFFGEGSRLTVL.

The CDR3 region has the DNA TGTGCCATCAGTGGTCCGACTAGCTACAATGAGCAGTTCTTC. This translates into CAISGPTSYNEQFF. V and J are TRBV10-3 and TRBJ2-1, with D possibly TRBD2 on 6 matching bases. CDR1 is ENHRY, CDR2 SYGVKD, per germline. Trimming stripped 4 bases from V and 3 bases from J, with 10 bases between. The CDR3 extends over 14 amino acids.

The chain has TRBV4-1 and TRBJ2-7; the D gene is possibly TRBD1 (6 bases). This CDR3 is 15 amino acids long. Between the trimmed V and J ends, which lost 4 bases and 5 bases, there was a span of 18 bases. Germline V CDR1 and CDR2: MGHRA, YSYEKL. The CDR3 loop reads CASSPLLTGIHEQYF. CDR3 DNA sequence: TGCGCCAGCAGCCCACTCCTTACAGGGATCCACGAGCAGTACTTC.

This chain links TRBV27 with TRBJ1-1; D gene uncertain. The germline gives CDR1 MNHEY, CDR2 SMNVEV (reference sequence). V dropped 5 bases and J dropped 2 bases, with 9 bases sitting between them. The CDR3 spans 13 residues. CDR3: CASSPSGNTEAFF. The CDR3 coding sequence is TGTGCCAGCAGTCCCTCGGGCAACACTGAAGCTTTCTTT.

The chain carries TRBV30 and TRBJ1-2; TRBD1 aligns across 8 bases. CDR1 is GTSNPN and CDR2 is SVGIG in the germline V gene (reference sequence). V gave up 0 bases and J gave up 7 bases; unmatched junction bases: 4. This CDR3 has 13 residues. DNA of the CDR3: TGTGCCTGGAGTGTCCAGGGGGCTCGTGGCTACACCTTC. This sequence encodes CAWSVQGARGYTF.

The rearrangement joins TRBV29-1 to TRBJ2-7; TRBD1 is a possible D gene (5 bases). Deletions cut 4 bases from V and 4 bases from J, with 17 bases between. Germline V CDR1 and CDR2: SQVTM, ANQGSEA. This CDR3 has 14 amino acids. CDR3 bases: TGCAGCGTTGCGCAAGGTGGGGCTGCGTACGAGCAGTACTTC. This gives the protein CSVAQGGAAYEQYF.

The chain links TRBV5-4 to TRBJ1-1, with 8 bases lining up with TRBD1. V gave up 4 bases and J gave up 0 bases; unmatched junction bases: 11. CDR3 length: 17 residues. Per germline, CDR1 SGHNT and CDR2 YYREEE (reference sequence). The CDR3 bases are TGTGCCAGCAGCCGGGACAGGCAAATAATTATGAACACTGAAGCTTTCTTT. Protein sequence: CASSRDRQIIMNTEAFF. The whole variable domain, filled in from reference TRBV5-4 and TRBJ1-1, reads ETGVTQSPTHLIKTRGQQVTLRCSSQSGHNTVSWYQQALGQGPQFIFQYYREEENGRGNFPPRFSGLQFPNYSSELNVNALELDDSALYLCASSRDRQIIMNTEAFFGQGTRLTVV.

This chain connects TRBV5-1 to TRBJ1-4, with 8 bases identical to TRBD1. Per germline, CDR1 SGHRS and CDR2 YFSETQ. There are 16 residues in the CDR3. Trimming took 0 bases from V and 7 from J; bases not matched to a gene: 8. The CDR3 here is CASSLDPDRAGEKLFF. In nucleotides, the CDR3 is TGCGCCAGCAGCTTGGACCCGGACAGGGCTGGTGAAAAACTGTTTTTT.

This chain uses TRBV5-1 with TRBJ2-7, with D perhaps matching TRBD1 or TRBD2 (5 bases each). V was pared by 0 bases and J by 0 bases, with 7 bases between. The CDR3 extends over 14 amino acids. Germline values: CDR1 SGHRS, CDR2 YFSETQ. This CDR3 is CASSLEGTSYEQYF. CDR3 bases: TGCGCCAGCAGCTTGGAAGGGACCTCCTACGAGCAGTACTTC.

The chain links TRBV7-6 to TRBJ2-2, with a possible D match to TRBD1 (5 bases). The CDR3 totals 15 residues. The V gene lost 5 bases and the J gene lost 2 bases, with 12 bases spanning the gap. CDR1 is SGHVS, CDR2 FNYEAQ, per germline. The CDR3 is CASSPRTPNTGELFF. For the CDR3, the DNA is TGTGCCAGCAGCCCCCGGACACCTAACACCGGGGAGCTGTTTTTT.

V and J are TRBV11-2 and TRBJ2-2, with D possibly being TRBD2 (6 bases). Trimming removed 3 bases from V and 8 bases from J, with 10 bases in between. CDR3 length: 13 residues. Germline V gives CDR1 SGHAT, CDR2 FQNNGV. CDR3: CASSFGTSGELFF. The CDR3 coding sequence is TGTGCCAGCAGCTTCGGGACTTCAGGGGAGCTGTTTTTT.

The CDR3 loop reads CAWSRLGENYGYTF. In DNA, the CDR3 is TGTGCCTGGAGTCGGTTGGGGGAGAACTATGGCTACACCTTC. The chain employs TRBV30 and TRBJ1-2; D is possibly TRBD1 (5 bases). V was cut by 2 bases and J by 2 bases, with 12 bases left in between. The CDR3 has 14 residues. The germline V gene has CDR1 GTSNPN and CDR2 SVGIG (reference sequence).

The CDR3: CASSPDARGSHSNQPQHF. CDR3 in DNA: TGTGCCAGCAGCCCCGACGCCAGAGGTTCCCATAGCAATCAGCCCCAGCATTTT. The rearrangement joins TRBV11-2 to TRBJ1-5, with D uncertain. The V gene lost 5 bases and the J gene lost 0 bases, with 20 bases spanning the gap. This CDR3 has 18 amino acids. Germline CDR1 and CDR2: SGHAT and FQNNGV.

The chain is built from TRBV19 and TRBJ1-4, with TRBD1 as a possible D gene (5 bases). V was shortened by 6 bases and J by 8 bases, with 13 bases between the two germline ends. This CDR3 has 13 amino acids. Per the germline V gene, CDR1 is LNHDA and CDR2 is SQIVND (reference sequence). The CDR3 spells CASSRGAREKLFF. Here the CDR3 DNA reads TGTGCCAGTAGCCGAGGGGCGCGGGAAAAACTGTTTTTT.